The 18 T cell receptor beta chains presented below share a single source sample, sequenced in a study of OX40 agonist ivuxolimab in advanced cancers. Assay: immunoSEQ multiplex PCR; the TCRdb copy retains only in-frame clones and omits some. Of roughly 62,000 clones in the sample, about 82% were seen once. Source: CD4+ or CD8+ T cells sorted from blood, taken in a trial of the OX40 agonist ivuxolimab. The origin of the receptors is an adult with an advanced solid tumor such as melanoma, head and neck, liver or kidney cancer.

This clone appeared once. The chain couples TRBV10-3 to TRBJ1-1, with D hard to call. Trimming left V 7 bases short and J 3 bases short, with 9 bases between. CDR3 length equals 12 residues. The germline CDR1 and CDR2 sequences are ENHRY and SYGVKD. CDR3 nucleotide sequence: TGTGCCATCAAAAGTGGGGACACTGAAGCTTTCTTT. Its translation is CAIKSGDTEAFF.

Judged by abundance, this clone is medium-sized. The chain joins TRBV11-2 to TRBJ1-1; weak D call: TRBD1 (5 bases). Trimming cost V 6 bases and J 1 base, with 9 bases left between them. The CDR3 extends over 13 amino acids. Germline CDR1 and CDR2: SGHAT and FQNNGV. The CDR3 here is CASSSDRNTEAFF. In DNA form, the CDR3 reads TGTGCCAGCAGTTCCGACAGGAACACTGAAGCTTTCTTT.

This chain links TRBV29-1 with TRBJ2-5, with D maybe TRBD1 (5 bases). The germline V gene encodes CDR1 SQVTM and CDR2 ANQGSEA. Trimming took off 3 bases at V and 4 bases at J, with 12 bases between the two ends. The CDR3 sequence is 13 residues long. For the CDR3, the DNA is TGCAGCGTTGATCAGGGTCAGAGAGAGACCCAGTACTTC. It specifies CSVDQGQRETQYF. Based on the CDR3 plus reference TRBV29-1 and TRBJ2-5, the full variable domain is SAVISQKPSRDICQRGTSLTIQCQVDSQVTMMFWYRQQPGQSLTLIATANQGSEATYESGFVIDKFPISRPNLTFSTLTVSNMSPEDSSIYLCSVDQGQRETQYFGPGTRLLVL.

This sequence joins TRBV6-1 and TRBJ1-1; D is undetermined. The CDR3 is made up of 13 amino acids. CDR1 and CDR2 (germline): MNHNS, SASEGT. Trimming took off 3 bases at V and 6 bases at J, with 11 bases between the two ends. The DNA for the CDR3 is TGTGCCAGCAGTGAGAGAGGGCGACCTGAAGCTTTCTTT. Translating gives CASSERGRPEAFF.

The V gene is TRBV11-3, the J gene TRBJ2-2; 8 nucleotides match TRBD1. In germline, CDR1 is SGHNT, CDR2 YENEEA. This CDR3 spans 15 amino acids. Trimming removed 4 bases from V and 7 bases from J; junction bases left unmatched: 8. CDR3 nucleotides: TGTGCCAGCAGCTCGGGGGTAACAGGGGGCGGGGAGCTGTTTTTT. Translating gives CASSSGVTGGGELFF. Combining the CDR3 with reference TRBV11-3 and TRBJ2-2 gives the whole variable domain EAGVVQSPRYKIIEKKQPVAFWCNPISGHNTLYWYLQNLGQGPELLIRYENEEAVDDSQLPKDRFSAERLKGVDSTLKIQPAELGDSAVYLCASSSGVTGGGELFFGEGSRLTVL.

V gene TRBV27 combines with J gene TRBJ2-1, with TRBD2 as a possible D gene (6 bases). This CDR3 is built from 12 residues. V lost 5 bases, J lost 14 bases, and 16 bases lay in between. CDR1 and CDR2 from the germline V gene are MNHEY and SMNVEV (reference sequence). As DNA, the CDR3 is TGTGCCAGCAGTCTTTCGCGGGGTACTGAGTTCTTC. Translating it yields CASSLSRGTEFF.

The CDR3, as DNA: TGTGCCAGTAGTACACTAGAGCGGGGCCCCACAGATACGCAGTATTTT. The encoded protein is CASSTLERGPTDTQYF. The chain is built from TRBV19 and TRBJ2-3; 7 bases are shared with TRBD2. Unmatched junction bases numbered 9, after V lost 4 bases and J lost 2 bases. Germline assignment: CDR1 LNHDA and CDR2 SQIVND (reference sequence). This CDR3 contains 16 residues. Full variable domain (remainder filled in from reference TRBV19 and TRBJ2-3): DGGITQSPKYLFRKEGQNVTLSCEQNLNHDAMYWYRQDPGQGLRLIYYSQIVNDFQKGDIAEGYSVSREKKESFPLTVTSAQKNPTAFYLCASSTLERGPTDTQYFGPGTRLTVL.

The V gene is TRBV4-1, the J gene TRBJ1-2; perhaps TRBD1 as D (5 bases). The CDR3 consists of 15 residues. Trimming stripped 0 bases from V and 4 bases from J, with 12 bases between. Germline lookup yields CDR1 MGHRA and CDR2 YSYEKL. The CDR3 spells CASSQEPGGGYGYTF. The CDR3 bases are TGCGCCAGCAGCCAAGAACCCGGGGGGGGCTATGGCTACACCTTC.

The rearrangement links TRBV5-6 to TRBJ1-5, with a possible D match to TRBD1 (5 bases). This CDR3 region has 15 residues. Between the trimmed V and J ends, which lost 2 bases and 5 bases, there was a span of 14 bases. Germline V gene data show CDR1 as SGHDT and CDR2 as YYEEEE. CDR3 bases: TGTGCCAGCAGCTTCATGGGGGGAAGGGATCAGCCCCAGCATTTT. Its protein is CASSFMGGRDQPQHF.

CDR3 residues: CASSLGVPGLAGGKNIQYF. Written as DNA, the CDR3 is TGTGCCAGCAGCTTAGGAGTACCGGGACTAGCGGGGGGCAAAAACATTCAGTACTTC. The chain carries TRBV7-8 and TRBJ2-4, with TRBD2 matching 15 bases. After removal of 1 base from V and 3 bases from J, the junction contained 7 bases not matched to a gene. The germline gives CDR1 SGHVS, CDR2 FQNEAQ. This CDR3 is 19 amino acids long. The full variable domain, with the rest looked up from reference TRBV7-8 and TRBJ2-4, is GAGVSQSPRYKVAKRGQDVALRCDPISGHVSLFWYQQALGQGPEFLTYFQNEAQLDKSGLPSDRFFAERPEGSVSTLKIQRTQQEDSAVYLCASSLGVPGLAGGKNIQYFGAGTRLSVL.

This clone is a singleton in its sample. V usage is TRBV28 and J usage is TRBJ1-5; D unclear. In germline, CDR1 is MDHEN, CDR2 SYDVKM. This CDR3 region has 14 residues. The germline V and J ends were trimmed by 3 bases and 2 bases, with 8 bases remaining between them. CDR3 protein: CASSFPGGNQPQHF. DNA for the CDR3: TGTGCCAGCAGTTTTCCCGGGGGCAATCAGCCCCAGCATTTT.

J is TRBJ1-1 and V is TRBV6-1, with 7 positions matching TRBD1. J lost 6 bases, V lost 5 bases, and 12 bases had no gene match. The CDR3 is 15 residues long. Per germline, CDR1 MNHNS and CDR2 SASEGT. The CDR3 loop is CASSIQRGQGAEAFF. The CDR3 nucleotides read TGTGCCAGCAGTATCCAACGAGGGCAGGGGGCTGAAGCTTTCTTT.

Only a few counts were recorded for this clone. V and J are TRBV5-6 and TRBJ2-7, with 10 bases fitting TRBD2. Germline-derived CDR1 and CDR2 are SGHDT and YYEEEE. This CDR3 contains 16 residues. The J segment lost 3 bases and the V segment lost 0 bases, leaving 6 bases of the junction unmatched. CDR3: CASSLDSGGTLYEQYF. The CDR3 DNA follows: TGTGCCAGCAGCTTGGATAGCGGGGGGACCCTCTACGAGCAGTACTTC. The full variable domain, rest sourced from reference TRBV5-6 and TRBJ2-7, is DAGVTQSPTHLIKTRGQQVTLRCSPKSGHDTVSWYQQALGQGPQFIFQYYEEEERQRGNFPDRFSGHQFPNYSSELNVNALLLGDSALYLCASSLDSGGTLYEQYFGPGTRLTVT.

The chain recombines TRBV19 with TRBJ2-5; 7 nucleotides agree with TRBD2. J gave up 7 bases and V 3 bases, and 8 bases lay outside the gene matches. Germline V gene sequence: CDR1 LNHDA, CDR2 SQIVND (reference sequence). The CDR3 length is 14 residues. The CDR3 DNA follows: TGTGCCAGTAGTATCCCCGGGGAGGGAGGGACCCAGTACTTC. Translated, it gives CASSIPGEGGTQYF.

This rearrangement joins TRBV7-2 to TRBJ1-4; D may be TRBD1 (5 bases). V was clipped by 4 bases and J by 5 bases, with 8 bases between them. The CDR3 consists of 13 residues. The germline CDR1 and CDR2 sequences are SGHTA and FQGNSA. Here the CDR3 reads CASSWGRNEKLFF. In nucleotides, the CDR3 is TGTGCCAGCAGCTGGGGACGGAATGAAAAACTGTTTTTT.

The chain uses TRBV11-3 and TRBJ2-1; 14 nucleotides align to TRBD2. CDR1 and CDR2 from the germline V gene are SGHNT and YENEEA. The trim removed 5 bases at V and 9 bases at J, leaving 9 bases unmatched. This CDR3 spans 16 amino acids. Here the CDR3 reads CASSPSGLAGGGEQFF. In nucleotides, the CDR3 is TGTGCCAGCAGCCCCTCTGGACTAGCGGGGGGAGGTGAGCAGTTCTTC. The variable domain in full, completed from reference TRBV11-3 and TRBJ2-1, reads EAGVVQSPRYKIIEKKQPVAFWCNPISGHNTLYWYLQNLGQGPELLIRYENEEAVDDSQLPKDRFSAERLKGVDSTLKIQPAELGDSAVYLCASSPSGLAGGGEQFFGPGTRLTVL.

CDR3 nucleotide sequence: TGCGCCAGCAGGGCCGGGAGGGGCCGCTATGGCTACACCTTC. Amino acid sequence: CASRAGRGRYGYTF. The genes are TRBV10-1 and TRBJ1-2; tentative D call: TRBD1 (5 bases). With 6 bases removed from V and 4 bases from J, the gap between germline ends came to 15 bases. This CDR3 is built from 14 residues. Germline V CDR1 and CDR2: WNHNN, SYGVQD (reference sequence).

The rearrangement links TRBV11-2 to TRBJ2-1; 11 nucleotides align to TRBD2. This CDR3 contains 16 residues. The germline CDR1 and CDR2 sequences are SGHAT and FQNNGV. V was clipped by 5 bases and J by 5 bases; unmatched bases: 8. The CDR3 sequence: CASSIPGLAANNEQFF. DNA of the CDR3: TGTGCCAGCAGCATTCCGGGACTAGCGGCCAACAATGAGCAGTTCTTC.